This TCR beta chain appears in the sequencing data of a study of T cells in localized non-small cell lung cancer. Sequencing used immunoSEQ multiplex PCR; TCRdb keeps in-frame clones, though not all of them. This sample has about 11,000 clones, with about 80% found just once. General study points: Without multi-region sequencing, intratumor heterogeneity could not be excluded.

Details on this clone: The antigen is unknown.

The V end was cut by 0 bases, the J end by 5 bases, with 12 bases between. Germline values: CDR1 SGHRS, CDR2 YFSETQ. The CDR3 runs 14 residues. The genes are TRBV5-1 and TRBJ2-7; perhaps TRBD1 as D (6 bases). The source is a male donor at least 60 years old with stage I lung adenocarcinoma. The input for sequencing was peripheral blood, taken before any cancer treatment. Written as DNA, the CDR3 is TGCGCCAGCAGCTTGGGACAGGAGATTAACGAGCAGTACTTC. This codes for CASSLGQEINEQYF.